The sequence of this T cell receptor (beta chain) was determined in a study of blood T cell repertoires in COVID-19. Study-level information: Researchers got acute and convalescent COVID-19 samples from the United States, Italy and Spain. T cells, B-cell-depleted T cells, or PBMCs supplied cDNA or gDNA.

Trimming removed 7 bases from V and 0 bases from J, with 13 bases in between. This CDR3 spans 14 amino acids. CDR1 and CDR2 from the germline V gene are SQVTM and ANQGSEA. Produced via immunoSEQ multiplex PCR; TCRdb's table is partial and in-frame only. The data contain 84,000 or so clones, about four fifths of them singletons. Sequenced sample: peripheral blood. This chain joins TRBV29-1 and TRBJ1-5; no definite D call. This TCR was recovered from an elderly woman with acute or convalescent COVID-19. CDR3 loop: CSAWTGDSNQPQHF. DNA of the CDR3: TGCAGCGCCTGGACGGGAGATAGCAATCAGCCCCAGCATTTT.